The TCR beta chain under discussion was sequenced for a study of T cells expressing NK-cell markers. Study background: It was from sorted CD3+CD56+NKG2C+, CD3+CD56+NKG2C- and CD3+CD56-NKG2C+ T cells that TCR beta repertoires came. Eight donors were sequenced, of whom seven were HCMV-seropositive, while the remaining one was HCMV-seronegative.

Germline V CDR1 and CDR2: ENHRY, SYGVKD. The CDR3 is 14 residues long. Details on this clonotype: Its cognate antigen is unknown.

TCRdb reprocessed the 5' RACE reads and reports one entry per CDR3 protein, with no DNA. Its listing shows 150,000 to 200,000 distinct CDR3 sequences. Study outcomes and limitations: It remained uncertain whether the expanded NKG2C+ T cell clones were specific for HCMV antigens. NKG2C+ dominant clonotypes from roughly 6 donors made up about 1.0-7.5% of CD8+ T cells.

This TCR was recovered from a woman between 18 and 69 years old in good health. The rearrangement uses TRBV10-3 and TRBJ2-5; absent DNA, TCRdb's TRBD2 call cannot be checked. Sequenced input: blood T cells: a sorted CD56 or NKG2C T cell subset, CD4+ or CD8+ T cells, or bulk PBMC T cells (not recorded which). CDR3 loop: CATRDGDVGKTQYF.